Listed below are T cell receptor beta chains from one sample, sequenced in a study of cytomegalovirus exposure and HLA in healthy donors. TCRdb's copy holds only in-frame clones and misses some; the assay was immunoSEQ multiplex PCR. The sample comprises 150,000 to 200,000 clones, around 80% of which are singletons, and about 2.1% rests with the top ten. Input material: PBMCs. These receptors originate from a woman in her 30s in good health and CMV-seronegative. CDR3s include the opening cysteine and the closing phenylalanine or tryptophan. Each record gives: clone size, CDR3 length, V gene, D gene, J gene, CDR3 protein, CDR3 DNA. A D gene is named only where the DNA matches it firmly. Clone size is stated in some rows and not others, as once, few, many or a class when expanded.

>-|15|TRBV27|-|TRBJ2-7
CASSLVGQGGREQYF
TGTGCCAGCAGTTTGGTAGGGCAGGGTGGCCGCGAGCAGTACTTC
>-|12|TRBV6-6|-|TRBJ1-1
CASSSGNTEAFF
TGTGCCAGCAGTTCAGGGAACACTGAAGCTTTCTTT
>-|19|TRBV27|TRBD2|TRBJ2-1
CASSLSIRTSGGFYNEQFF
TGTGCCAGCAGTTTATCAATCCGGACTAGCGGGGGCTTTTACAATGAGCAGTTCTTC
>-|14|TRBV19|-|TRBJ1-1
CASSIDPRDTEAFF
TGTGCCAGTAGTATAGATCCACGGGACACTGAAGCTTTCTTT
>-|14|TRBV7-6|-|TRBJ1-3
CATSRRGAGNTIYF
TGTGCCACCTCACGGAGAGGTGCGGGAAACACCATATATTTT
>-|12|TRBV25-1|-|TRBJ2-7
CASSDPLYEQYF
TGTGCCAGCAGTGATCCCCTCTACGAGCAGTACTTC
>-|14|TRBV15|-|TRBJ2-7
CATSRGGRSYEQYF
TGTGCCACCTCTAGGGGGGGGCGTTCCTACGAGCAGTACTTC
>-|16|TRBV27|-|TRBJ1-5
CASSFLGRHSNQPQHF
TGTGCCAGCAGTTTCCTGGGCAGACATAGCAATCAGCCCCAGCATTTT
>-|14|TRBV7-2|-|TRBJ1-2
CASSLDQGGYGYTF
TGTGCCAGCAGCTTAGATCAGGGAGGCTATGGCTACACCTTC
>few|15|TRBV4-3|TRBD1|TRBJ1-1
CASSQVDRQNTEAFF
TGCGCCAGCAGCCAAGTGGACAGGCAGAACACTGAAGCTTTCTTT
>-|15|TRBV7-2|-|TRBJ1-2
CASSGRGTIKNGYTF
TGTGCCAGCAGCGGCCGGGGGACGATAAAAAATGGCTACACCTTC
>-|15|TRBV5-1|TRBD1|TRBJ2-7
CASSLGQGDRYEQYF
TGCGCCAGCAGCTTGGGACAGGGGGATAGGTACGAGCAGTACTTC
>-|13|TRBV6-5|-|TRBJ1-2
CASSYSWAPGYTF
TGTGCCAGCAGTTACTCCTGGGCACCTGGCTACACCTTC
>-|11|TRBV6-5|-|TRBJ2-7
CASSNNYEQYF
TGTGCCAGCAGTAACAACTACGAGCAGTACTTC
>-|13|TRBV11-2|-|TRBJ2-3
CASSLDSADTQYF
TGTGCCAGCAGCTTAGATTCCGCAGATACGCAGTATTTT
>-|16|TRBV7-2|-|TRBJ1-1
CASRLSTPGRDTEAFF
TGTGCCAGCAGATTAAGCACGCCAGGCAGGGACACTGAAGCTTTCTTT
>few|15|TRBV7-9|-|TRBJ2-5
CASSLDRVVRETQYF
TGTGCCAGCAGCTTAGACAGGGTGGTAAGGGAGACCCAGTACTTC